This TCR beta chain came from a study of control samples from healthy donors and cancer patients. The CDR3 runs to 15 residues. Germline loops: CDR1 SGDLS, CDR2 YYNGEE. The V gene lost 0 bases and the J gene lost 8 bases, with 12 bases spanning the gap. Clones were read by immunoSEQ multiplex PCR, and TCRdb kept only the in-frame ones, dropping some. The repertoire holds approximately 83,000 clones, roughly 93% seen once, with approximately 1.5% in the top ten. Sequencing was performed on blood. The chain combines TRBV9 with TRBJ1-6, with D perhaps matching TRBD1 (5 bases). This clonotype was sampled from a woman aged 25 to 39 in good health. CDR3 bases: TGTGCCAGCAGCGTAGGATCCGGGGACCATTCACCCCTCCACTTT. Protein sequence: CASSVGSGDHSPLHF.